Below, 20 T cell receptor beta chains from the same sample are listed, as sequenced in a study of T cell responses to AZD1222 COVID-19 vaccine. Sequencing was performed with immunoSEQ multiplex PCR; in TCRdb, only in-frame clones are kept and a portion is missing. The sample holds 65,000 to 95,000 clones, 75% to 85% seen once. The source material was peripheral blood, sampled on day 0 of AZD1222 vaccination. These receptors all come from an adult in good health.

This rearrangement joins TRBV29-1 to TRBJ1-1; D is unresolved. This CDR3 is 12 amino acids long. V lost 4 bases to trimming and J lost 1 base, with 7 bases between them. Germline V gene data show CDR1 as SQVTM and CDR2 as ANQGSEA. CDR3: CSVVMGNTEAFF. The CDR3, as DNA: TGCAGCGTTGTGATGGGGAACACTGAAGCTTTCTTT.

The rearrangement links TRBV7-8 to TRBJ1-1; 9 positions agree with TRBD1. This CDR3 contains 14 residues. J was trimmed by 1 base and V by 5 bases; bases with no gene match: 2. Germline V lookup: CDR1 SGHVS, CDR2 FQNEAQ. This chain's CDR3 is CASSPGQGNTEAFF. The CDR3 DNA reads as TGTGCCAGCAGCCCGGGACAGGGGAACACTGAAGCTTTCTTT.

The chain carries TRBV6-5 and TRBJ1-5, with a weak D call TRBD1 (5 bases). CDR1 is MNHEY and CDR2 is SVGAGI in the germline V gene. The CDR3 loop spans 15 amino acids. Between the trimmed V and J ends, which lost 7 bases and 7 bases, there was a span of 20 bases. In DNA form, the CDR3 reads TGTGCCAGCAACACGGCTCGGGGCACAAGGCAGCCCCAGCATTTT. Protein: CASNTARGTRQPQHF.

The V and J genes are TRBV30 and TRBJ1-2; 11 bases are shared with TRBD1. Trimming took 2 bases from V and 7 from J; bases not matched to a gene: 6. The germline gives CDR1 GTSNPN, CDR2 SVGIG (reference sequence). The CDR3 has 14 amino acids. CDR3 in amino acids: CAWSRDRGGSGYTF. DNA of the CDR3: TGTGCCTGGAGTAGGGACAGGGGGGGTTCTGGCTACACCTTC.

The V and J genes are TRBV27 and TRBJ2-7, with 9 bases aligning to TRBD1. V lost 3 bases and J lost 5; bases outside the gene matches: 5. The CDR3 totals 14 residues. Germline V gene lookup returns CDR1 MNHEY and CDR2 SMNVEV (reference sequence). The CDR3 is CASSLDGTGNEQYF. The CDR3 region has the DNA TGTGCCAGCAGTTTGGACGGGACAGGGAACGAGCAGTACTTC.

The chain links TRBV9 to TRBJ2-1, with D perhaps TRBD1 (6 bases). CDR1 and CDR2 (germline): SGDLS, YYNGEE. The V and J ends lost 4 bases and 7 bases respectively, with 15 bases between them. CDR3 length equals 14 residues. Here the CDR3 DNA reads TGTGCCAGCAGCCCCCAGGGGCTAGCTAATGAGCAGTTCTTC. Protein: CASSPQGLANEQFF.

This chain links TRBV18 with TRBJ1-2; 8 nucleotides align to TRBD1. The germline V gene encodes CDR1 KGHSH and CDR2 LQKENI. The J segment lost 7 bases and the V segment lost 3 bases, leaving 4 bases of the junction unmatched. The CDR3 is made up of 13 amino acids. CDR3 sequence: CASSPGQDGGYTF. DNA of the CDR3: TGTGCCAGCTCACCGGGACAGGATGGTGGCTACACCTTC.

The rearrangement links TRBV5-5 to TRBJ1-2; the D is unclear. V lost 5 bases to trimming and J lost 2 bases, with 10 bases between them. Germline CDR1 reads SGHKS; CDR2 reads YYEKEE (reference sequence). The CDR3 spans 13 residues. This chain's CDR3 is CASREAENYGYTF. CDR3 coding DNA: TGTGCCAGCAGGGAGGCAGAGAACTATGGCTACACCTTC.

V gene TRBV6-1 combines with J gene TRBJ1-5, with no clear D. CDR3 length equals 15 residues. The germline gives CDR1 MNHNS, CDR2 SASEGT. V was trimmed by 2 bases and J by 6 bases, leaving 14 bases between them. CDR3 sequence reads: CASSESRVVGQPQHF. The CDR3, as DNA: TGTGCCAGCAGTGAAAGTCGGGTAGTAGGTCAGCCCCAGCATTTT.

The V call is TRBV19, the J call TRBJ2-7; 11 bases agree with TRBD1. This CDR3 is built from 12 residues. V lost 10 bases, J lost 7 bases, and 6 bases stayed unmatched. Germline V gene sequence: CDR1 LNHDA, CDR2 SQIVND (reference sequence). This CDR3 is CAIEDRGREQYF. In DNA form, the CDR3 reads TGTGCCATCGAGGACAGGGGGCGTGAGCAGTACTTC.

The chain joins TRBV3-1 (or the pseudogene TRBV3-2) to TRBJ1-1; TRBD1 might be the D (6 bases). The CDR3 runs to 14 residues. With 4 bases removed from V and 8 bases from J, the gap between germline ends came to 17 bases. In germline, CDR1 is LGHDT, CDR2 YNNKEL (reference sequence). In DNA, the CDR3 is TGTGCCAGCAGCCGGCTATCAGGGGCGAGCGAAGCTTTCTTT. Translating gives CASSRLSGASEAFF.

CDR3 protein: CASSDQGGAGTGELFF. The CDR3, as DNA: TGTGCCAGCAGTGACCAAGGGGGCGCCGGCACCGGGGAGCTGTTTTTT. This chain connects TRBV2 to TRBJ2-2; 7 bases are shared with TRBD1. The CDR3 length is 16 residues. V lost 3 bases and J lost 4; bases outside the gene matches: 8. Germline CDR1 and CDR2: SNHLY and FYNNEI.

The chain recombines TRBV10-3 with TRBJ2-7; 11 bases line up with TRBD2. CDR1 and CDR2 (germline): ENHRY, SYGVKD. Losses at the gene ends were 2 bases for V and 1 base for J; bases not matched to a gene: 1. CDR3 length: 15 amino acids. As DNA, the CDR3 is TGTGCCATCAGTGAGACTAGCGGGAGATCCTACGAGCAGTACTTC. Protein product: CAISETSGRSYEQYF.

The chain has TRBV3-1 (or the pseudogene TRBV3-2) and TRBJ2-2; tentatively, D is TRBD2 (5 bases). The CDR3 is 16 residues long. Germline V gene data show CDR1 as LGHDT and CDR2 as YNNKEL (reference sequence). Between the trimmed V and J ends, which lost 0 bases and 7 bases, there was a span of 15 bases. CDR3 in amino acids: CASSQDAGTAGGELFF. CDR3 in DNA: TGTGCCAGCAGCCAAGATGCCGGTACGGCGGGCGGGGAGCTGTTTTTT.

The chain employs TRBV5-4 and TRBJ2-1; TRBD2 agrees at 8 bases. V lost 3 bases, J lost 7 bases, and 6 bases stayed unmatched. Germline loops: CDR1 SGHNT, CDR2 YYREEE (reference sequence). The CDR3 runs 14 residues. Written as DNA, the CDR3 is TGTGCCAGCAGCTCGAAGCGGGAGTTAAATGAGCAGTTCTTC. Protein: CASSSKRELNEQFF. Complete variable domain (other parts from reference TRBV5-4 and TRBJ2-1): ETGVTQSPTHLIKTRGQQVTLRCSSQSGHNTVSWYQQALGQGPQFIFQYYREEENGRGNFPPRFSGLQFPNYSSELNVNALELDDSALYLCASSSKRELNEQFFGPGTRLTVL.

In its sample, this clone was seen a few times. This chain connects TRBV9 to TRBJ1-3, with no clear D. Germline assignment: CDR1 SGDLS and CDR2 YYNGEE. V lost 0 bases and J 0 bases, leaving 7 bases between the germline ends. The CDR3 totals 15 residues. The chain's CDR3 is CASSVGAASGNTIYF. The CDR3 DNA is TGTGCCAGCAGCGTAGGAGCCGCCTCTGGAAACACCATATATTTT.

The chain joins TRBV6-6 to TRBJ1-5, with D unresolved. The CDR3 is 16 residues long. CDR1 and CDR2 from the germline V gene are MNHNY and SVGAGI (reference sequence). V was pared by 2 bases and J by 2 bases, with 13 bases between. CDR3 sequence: CASSYPSAGGNQPQHF. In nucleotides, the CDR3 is TGTGCCAGCAGTTACCCCTCGGCAGGAGGCAATCAGCCCCAGCATTTT.

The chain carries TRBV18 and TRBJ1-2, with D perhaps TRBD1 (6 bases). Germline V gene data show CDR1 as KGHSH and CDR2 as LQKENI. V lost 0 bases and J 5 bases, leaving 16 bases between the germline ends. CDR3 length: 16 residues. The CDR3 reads CASSPPTGFSSYGYTF. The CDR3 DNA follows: TGTGCCAGCTCACCACCTACAGGGTTTTCATCGTATGGCTACACCTTC.

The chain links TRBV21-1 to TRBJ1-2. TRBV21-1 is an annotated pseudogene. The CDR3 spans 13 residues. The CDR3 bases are TGTGCCAGCAGCCCTCCCACCGACTATGGCTACACCTTC. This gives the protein CASSPPTDYGYTF.

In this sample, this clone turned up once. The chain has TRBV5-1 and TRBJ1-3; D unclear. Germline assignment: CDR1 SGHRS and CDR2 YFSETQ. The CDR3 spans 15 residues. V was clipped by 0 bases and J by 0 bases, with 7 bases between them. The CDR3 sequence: CASSLGRSSGNTIYF. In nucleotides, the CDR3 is TGCGCCAGCAGCTTGGGTCGGTCCTCTGGAAACACCATATATTTT.